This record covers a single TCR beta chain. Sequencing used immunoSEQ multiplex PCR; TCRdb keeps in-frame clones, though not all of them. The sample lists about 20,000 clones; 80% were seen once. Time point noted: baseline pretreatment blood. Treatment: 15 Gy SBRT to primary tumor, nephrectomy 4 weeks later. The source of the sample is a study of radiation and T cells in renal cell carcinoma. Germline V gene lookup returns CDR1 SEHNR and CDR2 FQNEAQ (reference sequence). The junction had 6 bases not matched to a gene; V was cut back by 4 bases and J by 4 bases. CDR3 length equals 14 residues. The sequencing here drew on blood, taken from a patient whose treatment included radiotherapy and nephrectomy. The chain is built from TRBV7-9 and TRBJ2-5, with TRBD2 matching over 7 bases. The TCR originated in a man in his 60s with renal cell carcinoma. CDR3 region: CASSSKAGTETQYF. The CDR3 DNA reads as TGTGCCAGCAGCTCCAAAGCGGGGACAGAGACCCAGTACTTC.